Sequencing of this T cell receptor beta chain was carried out in a study of a mutant IDH1 vaccine in newly diagnosed glioma. As for time point: week 23, last vaccination. What each vaccine dose contained was 300 ug of mutant IDH1 20-mer peptide, accompanied by topical imiquimod. Clones were read by immunoSEQ multiplex PCR, and TCRdb kept only the in-frame ones, dropping some. In the table there are tens of thousands of clones, 87% of which are singletons. Concerning this clone: What it binds is unknown.

Here the sequenced sample was PBMCs, taken from a glioma patient whose treatment included an IDH1 peptide vaccine. The sequence was obtained from a man in his forties with glioma.

In nucleotides, the CDR3 is TGTGCCAGCAGCCCCGACAGGGGGGCGGCCAAAAACATTCAGTACTTC. The encoded protein is CASSPDRGAAKNIQYF. The V and J genes are TRBV14 and TRBJ2-4, with TRBD1 matching over 9 bases. CDR1 SGHDN and CDR2 FVKESK come from the germline V gene. The J segment lost 1 base and the V segment lost 4 bases, leaving 5 bases of the junction unmatched. CDR3 length: 16 residues. The full variable domain, its missing parts supplied by reference TRBV14 and TRBJ2-4, is EAGVTQFPSHSVIEKGQTVTLRCDPISGHDNLYWYRRVMGKEIKFLLHFVKESKQDESGMPNNRFLAERTGGTYSTLKVQPAELEDSGVYFCASSPDRGAAKNIQYFGAGTRLSVL.